A selection of T cell receptor beta chains follows, all from one sample in a study of beta chain features in type 1 diabetes. Assay used: immunoSEQ multiplex PCR; TCRdb lists only in-frame clones, some missing. Altogether about 150,000 clones are present, 13% being singletons, with the ten largest covering under 1.5%. The sequencing sample was made of central memory CD4+ T cells from blood. All receptors derive from a man aged 18 to 29 with type 1 diabetes. CDR3s include the opening cysteine and the closing phenylalanine or tryptophan. The D gene is left open where the match is weak. A row's size may be missing; if present it is once, few, many or a size class.

j_call v_call d_call clone_size cdr3_aa cdr3_nt
TRBJ2-5 TRBV11-3 - - CASSLDTGRGETQYF TGTGCCAGCAGCTTAGACACGGGGCGGGGAGAGACCCAGTACTTC
TRBJ1-1 TRBV4-1 - few CASSQPRGAEAFF TGCGCCAGCAGCCAACCCCGAGGCGCAGAAGCTTTCTTT
TRBJ1-1 TRBV13 - few CASSLGQNTEAFF TGTGCCAGCAGCCTCGGACAGAACACTGAAGCTTTCTTT
TRBJ1-1 TRBV30 TRBD1 few CAWSFRDRKNTEAFF TGTGCCTGGAGCTTCCGGGACAGGAAGAACACTGAAGCTTTCTTT
TRBJ2-1 TRBV5-1 - - CASSGSGAYNEQFF TGCGCCAGCAGCGGGAGTGGGGCCTACAATGAGCAGTTCTTC
TRBJ2-5 TRBV4-1 - many CASSRLQGETQYF TGCGCCAGCAGCCGCCTACAGGGAGAGACCCAGTACTTC
TRBJ2-7 TRBV28 - once CASKSLHEQYF TGTGCCAGCAAAAGTCTACACGAGCAGTACTTC
TRBJ2-1 TRBV6-1 TRBD1 few CASSERGQGSYNEQFF TGTGCCAGCAGTGAACGGGGACAGGGATCCTACAATGAGCAGTTCTTC
TRBJ2-1 TRBV20-1 - few CSARRYNEQFF TGCAGTGCTAGGCGATACAATGAGCAGTTCTTC
TRBJ2-7 TRBV10-1 - - CASSDRKGGSEQYF TGCGCCAGCAGTGATAGAAAGGGGGGAAGCGAGCAGTACTTC
TRBJ2-1 TRBV27 - few CASSFRQAYNEQFF TGTGCCAGCAGTTTTCGACAGGCCTACAATGAGCAGTTCTTC
TRBJ1-2 TRBV29-1 - few CSVGQGMDYGYTF TGCAGCGTTGGGCAGGGTATGGACTATGGCTACACCTTC
TRBJ1-1 TRBV29-1 - few CSVEGAGGANTEAFF TGCAGCGTTGAAGGGGCCGGGGGTGCGAACACTGAAGCTTTCTTT
TRBJ2-7 TRBV30 - - CAWIGGHRDEQYF TGTGCCTGGATCGGGGGGCACAGGGACGAGCAGTACTTC
TRBJ1-4 TRBV28 - - CASSFGATNEKLFF TGTGCCAGCAGTTTTGGAGCAACTAATGAAAAACTGTTTTTT
TRBJ2-1 TRBV7-2 TRBD2 - CASSPASGYNNEQFF TGTGCCAGCAGCCCCGCTAGCGGGTACAACAATGAGCAGTTCTTC
TRBJ2-1 TRBV9 TRBD1 many CASSVAGGHEANEQFF TGTGCCAGCAGCGTAGCAGGGGGCCATGAAGCCAATGAGCAGTTCTTC
TRBJ1-4 TRBV18 TRBD1 few CASSPVRDRGTMAEKLFF TGTGCCAGCTCACCTGTTCGGGACAGGGGTACCATGGCAGAAAAACTGTTTTTT
TRBJ1-4 TRBV5-1 TRBD1 - CASSSGTGSEKLFF TGCGCCAGCAGCTCAGGGACAGGGAGCGAAAAACTGTTTTTT
TRBJ1-6 TRBV9 - few CASSPQGSPSNSPLHF TGTGCCAGCAGCCCCCAAGGGAGCCCTTCTAATTCACCCCTCCACTTT
TRBJ1-5 TRBV30 - many CAWSFGGESQPQHF TGTGCCTGGAGTTTCGGGGGTGAGAGCCAGCCCCAGCATTTT
TRBJ1-5 TRBV14 - - CASSRNSNQPQHF TGTGCCAGCAGCCGGAATAGCAATCAGCCCCAGCATTTT
TRBJ2-5 TRBV6-1 - few CASKRTVGPQETQYF TGTGCCAGCAAAAGGACGGTAGGGCCCCAAGAGACCCAGTACTTC